A selection of T cell receptor beta chains follows, all from one sample in a study of blood T cell repertoires in COVID-19. TCRdb's copy holds only in-frame clones and misses some; the assay was immunoSEQ multiplex PCR. Of roughly 120,000 clones in the sample, approximately 85% were seen once. The sequenced sample consisted of peripheral blood. Receptors were obtained from a woman at least 80 years old with COVID-19, enrolled during active disease. The CDR3 runs from the conserved cysteine through the conserved F or W. D genes are given only for firm matches. Size values are once, few and many counts, or a class for expanded clones, and some rows have none.

d_call clone_size j_call v_call cdr3_nt cdr3_aa
. few TRBJ1-1 TRBV29-1 TGCAGCGTTCAACAGGGCCTCATGAACACTGAAGCTTTCTTT CSVQQGLMNTEAFF
. . TRBJ2-5 TRBV12-3/TRBV12-4 TGTGCCAGCAGTTTTTCCGGAGAGACCCAGTACTTC CASSFSGETQYF
. . TRBJ2-1 TRBV6-5 TGTGCCAGCAGTCAATTCCTAGGGGCCGGTGAGCAGTTCTTC CASSQFLGAGEQFF
TRBD1 . TRBJ2-7 TRBV20-1 TGCAGTGCTAGTGGGGTGGGACAGACCTACGAGCAGTACTTC CSASGVGQTYEQYF
TRBD2 . TRBJ2-7 TRBV28 TGTGCCAGCAGTTTAACTAAGTTGGGACTATACAACTACGAGCAGTACTTC CASSLTKLGLYNYEQYF
. . TRBJ1-4 TRBV4-2 TGTGCCAGCAGCCTGGGGGAGGGATCCGGAACTAATGAAAAACTGTTTTTT CASSLGEGSGTNEKLFF
. . TRBJ2-7 TRBV10-3 TGTGCCATCAGCCAACAGGGTTCCGTTTACGAGCAGTACTTC CAISQQGSVYEQYF
TRBD1 few TRBJ2-7 TRBV29-1 TGCAGCGCGACAACCGGGACAGGGGCCCACGAGCAGTACTTC CSATTGTGAHEQYF
. . TRBJ1-4 TRBV12-3/TRBV12-4 TGTGCCAGCAGCCTCGGGGGGGATGAAAAACTGTTTTTT CASSLGGDEKLFF
. . TRBJ1-4 TRBV11-2 TGTGCCAGCAGCTTAGAAGGGGGAGTCAGTGAAAAACTGTTTTTT CASSLEGGVSEKLFF
. few TRBJ2-1 TRBV5-4 TGTGCCAGTGCCGGTGCCAGCAGCTCCAGGGGGGCCTACAATGAGCAGTTCTTC CASAGASSSRGAYNEQFF
. . TRBJ1-1 TRBV19 TGTGCCAGTAGTACTCAAATAGAGAGCACTGAAGCTTTCTTT CASSTQIESTEAFF
TRBD2 . TRBJ2-1 TRBV19 TGTGCCAGTAGTATCGAGGGACTAGCGGGAGTCCAGGGTGAGCAGTTCTTC CASSIEGLAGVQGEQFF
. . TRBJ1-3 TRBV7-6 TGTGCCAGCAGCACCGCCGGGAACGGGAGGGGAAACACCATATATTTT CASSTAGNGRGNTIYF
TRBD2 . TRBJ2-1 TRBV5-4 TGTGCCAGCAGCTTGATGAGACTAGCGGGTAGCTCCTACAATGAGCAGTTCTTC CASSLMRLAGSSYNEQFF
. . TRBJ2-1 TRBV19 TGTGCCAGTAGTCTCGGGACTCAAGCTTACAATGAGCAGTTCTTC CASSLGTQAYNEQFF
TRBD1 . TRBJ2-1 TRBV5-1 TGCGCCAGCAGCACCGGACAGGGAACCTACAATGAGCAGTTCTTC CASSTGQGTYNEQFF
. once TRBJ2-5 TRBV5-4 TGTGCCAGCAGCTTTCCAGGGCAGGAGACCCAGTACTTC CASSFPGQETQYF
. . TRBJ2-7 TRBV9 TGTGCCAGCAGCTCCGGTAGCGGCTCCTACGAGCAGTACTTC CASSSGSGSYEQYF
. . TRBJ2-3 TRBV19 TGTGCCACCTCATACGGGGGCACAGATACGCAGTATTTT CATSYGGTDTQYF
TRBD2 . TRBJ2-7 TRBV27 TGTGCCAGCACCCCCGGGACTAGCGGGAACTCCGAGCAGTACTTC CASTPGTSGNSEQYF
. . TRBJ2-5 TRBV14 TGTGCCAGCAGCCAACTGGGGGCGGAGACCCAGTACTTC CASSQLGAETQYF
. . TRBJ1-6 TRBV4-2 TGTGCCAGCAGCCAAGAACAGAGCTCCTATAATTCACCCCTCCACTTT CASSQEQSSYNSPLHF
. . TRBJ2-1 TRBV5-1 TGCGCCAGCAGCTTGGACAGAGGGTATGAGCAGTTCTTC CASSLDRGYEQFF
. . TRBJ2-1 TRBV7-2 TGTGCCAGCAGCTCCGCCGGGGGATACAATGAGCAGTTCTTC CASSSAGGYNEQFF
. . TRBJ2-1 TRBV15 TGTGCCACCAGCAGAGATAGAAGCGGAGGAGTAAATGAGCAGTTCTTC CATSRDRSGGVNEQFF
TRBD2 . TRBJ2-3 TRBV10-3 TGTGCCATCAGTGAGCTAGGCGGGAGGGGCGCAGATACGCAGTATTTT CAISELGGRGADTQYF
TRBD1 once TRBJ2-3 TRBV19 TGTGCCAGTAGTCTAACCGGGACAGGGCGCACCGATACGCAGTATTTT CASSLTGTGRTDTQYF
. . TRBJ2-1 TRBV24-1 TGTGCCACCAGTCCATCGGGGTATGAGCAGTTCTTC CATSPSGYEQFF
. few TRBJ1-3 TRBV28 TGTGCCTACAGACAGGGAAACACCATATATTTT CAYRQGNTIYF
TRBD1 . TRBJ2-7 TRBV5-4 TGTGCCAGCAGCCCCGGGACAGGGAGGGGTGGATACGAGCAGTACTTC CASSPGTGRGGYEQYF
. . TRBJ1-1 TRBV27 TGTGCCAGCAGTCCTCGACAGAATAGGGGGAACACTGAAGCTTTCTTT CASSPRQNRGNTEAFF
TRBD2 . TRBJ2-7 TRBV3-1/TRBV3-2 TGTGCCAGCAGCCAAGAGGGGATAGCGGGATACGAGCAGTACTTC CASSQEGIAGYEQYF